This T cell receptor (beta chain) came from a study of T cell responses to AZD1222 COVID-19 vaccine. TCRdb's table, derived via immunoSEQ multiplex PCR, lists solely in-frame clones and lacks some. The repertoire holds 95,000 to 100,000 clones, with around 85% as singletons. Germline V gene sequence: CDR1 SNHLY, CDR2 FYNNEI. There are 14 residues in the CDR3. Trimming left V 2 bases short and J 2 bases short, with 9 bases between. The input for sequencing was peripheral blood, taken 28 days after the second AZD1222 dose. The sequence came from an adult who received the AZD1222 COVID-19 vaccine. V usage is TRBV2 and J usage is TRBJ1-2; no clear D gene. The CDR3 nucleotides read TGTGCCAGCAGTGAATGGGTCAGAAACTATGGCTACACCTTC. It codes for CASSEWVRNYGYTF.